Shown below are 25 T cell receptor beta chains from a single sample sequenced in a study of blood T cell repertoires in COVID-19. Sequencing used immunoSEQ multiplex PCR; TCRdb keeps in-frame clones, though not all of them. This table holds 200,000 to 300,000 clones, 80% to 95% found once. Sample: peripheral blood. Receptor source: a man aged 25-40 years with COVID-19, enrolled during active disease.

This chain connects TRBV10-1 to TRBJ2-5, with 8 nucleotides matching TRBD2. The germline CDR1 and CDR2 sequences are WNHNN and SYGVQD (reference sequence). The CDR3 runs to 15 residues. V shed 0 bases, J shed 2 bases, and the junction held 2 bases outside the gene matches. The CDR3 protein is CASSESGGGQETQYF. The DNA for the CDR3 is TGCGCCAGCAGTGAGTCGGGCGGGGGGCAAGAGACCCAGTACTTC.

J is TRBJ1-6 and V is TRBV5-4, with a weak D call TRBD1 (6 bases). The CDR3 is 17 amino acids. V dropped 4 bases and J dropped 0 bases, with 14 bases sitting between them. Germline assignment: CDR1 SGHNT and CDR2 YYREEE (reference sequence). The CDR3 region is CASSLDRANSYNSPLHF. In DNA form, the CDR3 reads TGTGCCAGCAGCCTGGACAGAGCAAACTCCTATAATTCACCCCTCCACTTT.

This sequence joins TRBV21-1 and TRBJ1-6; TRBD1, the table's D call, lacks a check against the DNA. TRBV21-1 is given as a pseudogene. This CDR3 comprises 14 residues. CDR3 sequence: CASSTRDKDSPLHF. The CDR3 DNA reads TGTGCCAGCAGCACCCGGGACAAGGATTCACCCCTCCACTTT.

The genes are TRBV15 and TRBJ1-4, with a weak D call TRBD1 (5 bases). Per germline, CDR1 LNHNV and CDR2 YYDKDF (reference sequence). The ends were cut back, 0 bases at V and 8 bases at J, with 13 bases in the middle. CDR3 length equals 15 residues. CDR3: CATSRDRAGREKLFF. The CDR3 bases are TGTGCCACCAGCAGAGATCGGGCAGGGAGGGAAAAACTGTTTTTT.

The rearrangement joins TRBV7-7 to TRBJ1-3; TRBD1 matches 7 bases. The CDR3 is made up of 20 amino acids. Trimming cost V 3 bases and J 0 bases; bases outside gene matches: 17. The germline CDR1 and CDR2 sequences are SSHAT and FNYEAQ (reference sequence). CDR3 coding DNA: TGTGCCAGCAGCTTCCCGGCCGGGACAGCCAATTTGGCCTCTGGAAACACCATATATTTT. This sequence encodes CASSFPAGTANLASGNTIYF.

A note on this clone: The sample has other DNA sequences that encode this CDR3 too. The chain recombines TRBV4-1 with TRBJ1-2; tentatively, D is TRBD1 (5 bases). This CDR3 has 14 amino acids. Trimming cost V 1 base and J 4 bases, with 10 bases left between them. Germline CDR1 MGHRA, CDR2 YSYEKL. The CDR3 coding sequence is TGCGCCAGCAGCCAAGTGGGGGGAGGCTATGGCTACACCTTC. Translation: CASSQVGGGYGYTF.

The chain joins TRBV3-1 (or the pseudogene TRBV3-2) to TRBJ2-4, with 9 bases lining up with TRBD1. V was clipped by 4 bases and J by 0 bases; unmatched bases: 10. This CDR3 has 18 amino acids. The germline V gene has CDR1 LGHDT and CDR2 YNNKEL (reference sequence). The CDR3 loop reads CASSPRDREFKAKNIQYF. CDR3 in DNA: TGTGCCAGCAGCCCCCGGGACAGGGAATTTAAAGCCAAAAACATTCAGTACTTC.

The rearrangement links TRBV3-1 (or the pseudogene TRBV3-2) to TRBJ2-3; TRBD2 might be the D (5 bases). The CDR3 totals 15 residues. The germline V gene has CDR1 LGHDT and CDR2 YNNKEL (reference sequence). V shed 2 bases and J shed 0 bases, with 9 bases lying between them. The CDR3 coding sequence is TGTGCCAGCAGCCAAAAGCGACTAAGCACAGATACGCAGTATTTT. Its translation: CASSQKRLSTDTQYF.

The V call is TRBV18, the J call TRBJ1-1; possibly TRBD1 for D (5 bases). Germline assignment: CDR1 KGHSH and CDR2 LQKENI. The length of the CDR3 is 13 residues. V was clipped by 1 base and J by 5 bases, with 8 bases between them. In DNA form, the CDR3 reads TGTGCCAGCTCACCACAGGGGTGGACTGAAGCTTTCTTT. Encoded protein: CASSPQGWTEAFF.

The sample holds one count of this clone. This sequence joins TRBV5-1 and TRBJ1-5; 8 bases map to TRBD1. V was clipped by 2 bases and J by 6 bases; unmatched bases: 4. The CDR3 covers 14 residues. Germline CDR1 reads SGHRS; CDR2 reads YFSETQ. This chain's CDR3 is CASSFGTGGQPQHF. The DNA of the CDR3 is TGCGCCAGCAGCTTTGGAACAGGGGGTCAGCCCCAGCATTTT.

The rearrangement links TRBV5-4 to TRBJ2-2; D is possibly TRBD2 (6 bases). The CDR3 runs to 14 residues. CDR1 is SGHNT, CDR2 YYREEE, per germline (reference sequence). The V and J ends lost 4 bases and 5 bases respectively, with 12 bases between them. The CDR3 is CASSLWAGTGELFF. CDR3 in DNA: TGTGCCAGCAGCCTCTGGGCGGGGACCGGGGAGCTGTTTTTT.

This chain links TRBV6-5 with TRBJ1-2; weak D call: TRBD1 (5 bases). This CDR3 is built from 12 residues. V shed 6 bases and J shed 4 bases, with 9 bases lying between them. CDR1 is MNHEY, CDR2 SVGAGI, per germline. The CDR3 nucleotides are TGTGCCAGCAGGCAGGGTAGCTATGGCTACACCTTC. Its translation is CASRQGSYGYTF.

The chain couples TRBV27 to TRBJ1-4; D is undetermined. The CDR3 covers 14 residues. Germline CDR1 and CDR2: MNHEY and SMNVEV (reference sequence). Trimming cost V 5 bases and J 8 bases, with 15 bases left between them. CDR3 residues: CASSQNPKEEKLFF. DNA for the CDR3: TGTGCCAGCAGTCAAAACCCCAAGGAGGAAAAACTGTTTTTT.

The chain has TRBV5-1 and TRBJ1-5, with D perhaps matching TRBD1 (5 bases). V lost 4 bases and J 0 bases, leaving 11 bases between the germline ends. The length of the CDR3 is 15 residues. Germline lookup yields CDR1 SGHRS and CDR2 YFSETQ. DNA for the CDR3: TGCGCCAGCAGCATGGAAGGGGTTAGCAATCAGCCCCAGCATTTT. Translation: CASSMEGVSNQPQHF.

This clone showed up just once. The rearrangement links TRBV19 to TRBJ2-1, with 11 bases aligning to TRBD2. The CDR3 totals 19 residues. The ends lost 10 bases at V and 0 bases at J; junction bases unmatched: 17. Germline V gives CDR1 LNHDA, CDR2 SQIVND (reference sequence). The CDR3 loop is CATLKKETSGGLSYNEQFF. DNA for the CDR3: TGTGCCACCCTTAAAAAAGAAACTAGCGGGGGCCTCTCCTACAATGAGCAGTTCTTC.

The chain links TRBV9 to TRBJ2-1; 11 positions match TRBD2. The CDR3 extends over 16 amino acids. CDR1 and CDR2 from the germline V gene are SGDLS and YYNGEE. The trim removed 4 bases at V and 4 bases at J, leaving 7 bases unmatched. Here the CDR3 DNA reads TGTGCCAGCAGCTCGCTAGCGGGGGGAGGGTACAATGAGCAGTTCTTC. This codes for CASSSLAGGGYNEQFF.

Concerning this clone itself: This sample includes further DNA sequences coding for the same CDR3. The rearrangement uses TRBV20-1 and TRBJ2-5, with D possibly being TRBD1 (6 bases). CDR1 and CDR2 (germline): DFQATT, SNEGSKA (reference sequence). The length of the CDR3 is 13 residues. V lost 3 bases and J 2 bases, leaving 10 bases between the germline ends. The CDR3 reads CSASQGLQETQYF. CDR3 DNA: TGCAGTGCTAGTCAGGGGTTACAAGAGACCCAGTACTTC.

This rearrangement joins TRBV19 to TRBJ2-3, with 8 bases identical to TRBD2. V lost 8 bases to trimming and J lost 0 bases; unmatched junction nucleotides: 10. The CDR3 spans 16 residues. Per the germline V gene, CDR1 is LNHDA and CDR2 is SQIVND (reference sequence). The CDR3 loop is CASRSPGGPSTDTQYF. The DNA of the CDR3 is TGTGCCAGTCGATCGCCGGGGGGGCCTAGCACAGATACGCAGTATTTT.

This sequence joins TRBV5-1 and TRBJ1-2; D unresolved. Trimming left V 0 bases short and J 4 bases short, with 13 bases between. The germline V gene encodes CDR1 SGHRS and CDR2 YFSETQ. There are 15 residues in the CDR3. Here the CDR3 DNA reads TGCGCCAGCAGCTTGGTCGGCGGTTCGGTCTATGGCTACACCTTC. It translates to CASSLVGGSVYGYTF.

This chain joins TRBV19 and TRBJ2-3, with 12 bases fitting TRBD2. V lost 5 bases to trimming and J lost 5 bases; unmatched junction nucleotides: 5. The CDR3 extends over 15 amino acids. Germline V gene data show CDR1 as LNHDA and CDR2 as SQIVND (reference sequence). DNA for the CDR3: TGTGCCAGTAGTGCGACTAGCGGGGGTGGAGATACGCAGTATTTT. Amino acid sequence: CASSATSGGGDTQYF.

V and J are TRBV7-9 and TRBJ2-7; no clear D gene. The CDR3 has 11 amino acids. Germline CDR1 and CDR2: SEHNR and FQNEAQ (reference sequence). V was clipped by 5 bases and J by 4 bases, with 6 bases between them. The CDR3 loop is CASSLIYEQYF. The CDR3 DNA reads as TGTGCCAGCAGCCTAATTTACGAGCAGTACTTC.

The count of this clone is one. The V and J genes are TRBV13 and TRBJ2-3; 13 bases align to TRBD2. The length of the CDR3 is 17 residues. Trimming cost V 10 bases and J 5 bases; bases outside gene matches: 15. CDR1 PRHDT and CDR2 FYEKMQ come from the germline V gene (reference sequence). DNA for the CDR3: TGTGCCATCCCCCTTAAACTAGCGGGGGGGTTGGGAGATACGCAGTATTTT. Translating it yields CAIPLKLAGGLGDTQYF.

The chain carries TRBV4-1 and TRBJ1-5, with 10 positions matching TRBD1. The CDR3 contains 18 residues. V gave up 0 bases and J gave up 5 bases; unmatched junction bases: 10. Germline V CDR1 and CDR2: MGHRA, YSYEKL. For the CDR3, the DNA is TGCGCCAGCAGCCAAGATCTATCCGGGACAGGGGTCCATCAGCCCCAGCATTTT. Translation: CASSQDLSGTGVHQPQHF.

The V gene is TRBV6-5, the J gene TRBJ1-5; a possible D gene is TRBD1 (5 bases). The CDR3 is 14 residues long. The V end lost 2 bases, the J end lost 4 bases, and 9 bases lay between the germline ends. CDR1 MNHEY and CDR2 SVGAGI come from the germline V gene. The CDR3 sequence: CASSYGGDNQPQHF. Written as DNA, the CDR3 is TGTGCCAGCAGTTACGGGGGGGATAATCAGCCCCAGCATTTT.

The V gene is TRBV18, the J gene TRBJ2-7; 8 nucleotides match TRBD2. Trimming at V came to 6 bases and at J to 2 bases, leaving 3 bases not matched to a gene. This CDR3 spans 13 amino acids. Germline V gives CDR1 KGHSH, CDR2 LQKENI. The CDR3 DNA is TGTGCCAGCTCGGCGGGGGGACCCTACGAGCAGTACTTC. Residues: CASSAGGPYEQYF.